This T cell receptor (beta chain) appears in the sequencing data of a study of early T cells in non-severe SARS-CoV-2 infection (dated by TCRdb to 2020 to 2022). For the study in its entirety: Because TCR sequencing was done on bulk RNA from unsorted whole blood, the alpha and beta chains could not be paired. General findings and caveats noted by the study authors: VDJdb matching was skewed toward anti-spike CD8 responses and likely underestimated virus-specific expansions by missing private and CD4 specificities.

Library creation used 5' RACE. Sequencing used a NextSeq 500. In the TCR library protocol, unique molecular identifiers were attached to individual cDNA molecules to correct for PCR bias and sequencing error. Both TCR alpha and beta chains were sequenced, and tight co-correlation was observed between alpha and beta sequence abundances in each sample. The authors' pipeline ran thus. Decombinator V4 was used to perform V gene, J gene and CDR3 annotation of TCR sequences. TCRs were defined as expanded if a significant change between any two time points was detected under a Poisson model with p below 0.0001. TCR abundances were normalised to the total number of TCRs sequenced in each sample and reported as counts per million. TRAV1-2 paired with TRAJ12, TRAJ20 or TRAJ33 defined MAIT TCRs, while TRAV10 paired with TRAJ18 defined iNKT TCRs. VDJdb, accessed 1 November 2021, was searched for CMV, EBV and SARS-CoV-2 annotated TCRs, with TCRs annotated for multiple antigens excluded. TCRdb reanalyzed the raw reads on its own, using fastp at Q25 for trimming and MiXCR for clone calling, and kept in-frame beta chains. Identical CDR3 protein sequences are pooled into one entry, listed with their most common genes and DNA. None of the V and J calls come from the authors' own analysis; TCRdb made them. The sample table records roughly 70,000 distinct CDR3 sequences; less than 20% of these occur just once. Around 9.8% of the sample comes from the top ten.

With regard to this clonotype: Its specific antigen is unknown. No base quality values were provided; no much bigger clone lies one nucleotide off.

Via the germline V gene (reference sequence), CDR1 is SEHNR and CDR2 FQNEAQ. V was cut back by 6 bases and J by 0 bases, leaving a gap of 6 bases between them. From the cysteine through the phenylalanine, the CDR3 covers 13 amino acids. The read is trimmed to its CDR3 DNA, 39 bases read in frame from base 1. Set within a cohort of healthcare workers in London, UK, this nested case-control study involved weekly PCR testing of nasopharyngeal swabs along with blood sampling. Between 23 and 31 March 2020, the week of the UK lockdown, healthcare workers were enrolled and then followed up weekly for as long as 16 weeks.

Rearrangement joined TRBV7-9 to TRBJ2-1; the D segment cannot be called with confidence. The sequenced sample was whole blood, obtained at baseline. This receptor was identified in an adult who was a healthcare worker with PCR-confirmed SARS-CoV-2 infection or an uninfected control (not recorded which). The sequence in DNA is TGTGCCAGCAGTTGGGGCTCCTACAATGAGCAGTTCTTC. The encoded protein is CASSWGSYNEQFF.